The source of this T cell receptor (beta chain) is a study of identical twins. Study-level points and caveats: Fewer insertions characterized abundant cord blood beta clonotypes, whereas memory repertoires showed none. Conclusions were based on cross-sectional statistical analysis, without following the same donors. Twin pairs had excess sharing that was weaker in beta out-of-frame sequences.

TCRdb fed the 5' RACE reads into MiXCR, producing one record per CDR3 protein. The sample holds 640,000 or so distinct CDR3 sequences, approximately 6.1% seen once. Comments on this clonotype: Its antigen is still unknown.

The CDR3 loop spans 16 amino acids. J lost 4 bases, V lost 5 bases, and 14 bases had no gene match. Germline-derived CDR1 and CDR2 are MNHEY and SMNVEV (reference sequence). J is TRBJ2-7 and V is TRBV27; 7 bases are a match to TRBD1. Sequenced input: naive T cells sorted from blood. This receptor was taken from a man between 18 and 35 years old in good health. The CDR3 sequence: CASSPRTGVGFYEQYV. The CDR3 bases are TGTGCCAGCAGTCCACGGACAGGAGTGGGGTTTTACGAGCAGTACGTC.